The 24 T cell receptor beta chains listed next were all sequenced from one sample in a study of CD8 T cells in ankylosing spondylitis. Study-level points and caveats: Ankylosing spondylitis blood seemed to carry a telltale TCR beta motif made of roughly 8 highly homologous variants.

These receptors have no known antigen. TCRdb re-called the 5' RACE reads with MiXCR, one entry per CDR3 protein. The data hold approximately 550,000 distinct CDR3 sequences, with roughly an eighth observed a single time. The sequencing sample was made of blood, either unsorted or a sorted T cell fraction (not recorded which). The receptors here all came from a male donor with ankylosing spondylitis.

The V call is TRBV7-9, the J call TRBJ2-1; 7 nucleotides align to TRBD2. CDR1 and CDR2 (germline): SEHNR, FQNEAQ (reference sequence). The CDR3 consists of 14 residues. V trimming: 4 bases; J trimming: 7 bases; junction bases outside the gene matches: 7. The CDR3 nucleotides read TGTGCCAGCAGCTGGGGGATCGGGGGGAATGAGCAGTTCTTC. Translated: CASSWGIGGNEQFF.

The CDR3 DNA reads as TGTGCCAGCAGTGACATAGCGGGACCGTACACAGATACGCAGTATTTT. This sequence encodes CASSDIAGPYTDTQYF. The genes are TRBV27 and TRBJ2-3; 8 bases are shared with TRBD2. CDR1 is MNHEY and CDR2 is SMNVEV in the germline V gene (reference sequence). The CDR3 has 16 residues. V dropped 5 bases and J dropped 2; count of bases not matched to a gene: 9.

The chain combines TRBV18 with TRBJ1-4; 7 bases are a match to TRBD1. V was clipped by 6 bases and J by 0 bases; unmatched bases: 13. The CDR3 length is 18 residues. Germline V gene data show CDR1 as KGHSH and CDR2 as LQKENI. The CDR3 sequence is CASSPDRPTTATNEKLFF. In nucleotides, the CDR3 is TGTGCCAGCTCCCCGGACAGGCCCACGACCGCAACTAATGAAAAACTGTTTTTT.

The chain joins TRBV5-1 to TRBJ2-2; no definite D call. CDR3 length: 14 residues. The germline CDR1 and CDR2 sequences are SGHRS and YFSETQ. V was clipped by 4 bases and J by 4 bases, with 11 bases between them. The CDR3 coding sequence is TGCGCCAGCAGCCTGGACGGCGGCACCGGGGAGCTGTTTTTT. It codes for CASSLDGGTGELFF.

This clonotype was seen a few times. The gene calls are TRBV6-1 and TRBJ2-7; D might be TRBD1 or TRBD2, each matching 6 bases. The CDR3 covers 13 residues. Germline V gene data show CDR1 as MNHNS and CDR2 as SASEGT. The V gene lost 8 bases and the J gene lost 4 bases, with 15 bases spanning the gap. CDR3 DNA sequence: TGTGCCAGCCCCTTTAGGAGGGGGTACGAGCAGTACTTC. This sequence encodes CASPFRRGYEQYF.

This clonotype was seen a handful of times. The chain couples TRBV20-1 to TRBJ2-1; TRBD2 might be the D (5 bases). Germline CDR1 DFQATT, CDR2 SNEGSKA (reference sequence). The CDR3 is 15 residues long. Trimming took 7 bases from V and 3 from J, leaving 19 bases between them. CDR3 region: CSENPTGIYYNEQFF. CDR3 in DNA: TGCAGTGAAAATCCTACCGGGATTTACTACAATGAGCAGTTCTTC.

There are many counts of this clonotype. CDR3 coding DNA: TGTGCCAGCAGTCCCCCGGGACTAGCGGAGCAGTACTTC. It encodes CASSPPGLAEQYF. The gene calls are TRBV12-3 or TRBV12-4 and TRBJ2-7; 10 nucleotides line up with TRBD2. The CDR3 runs 13 residues. V was clipped by 5 bases and J by 7 bases; unmatched bases: 5.

This clonotype was detected ten times or more. The genes are TRBV5-1 and TRBJ2-1, with 10 bases matching TRBD2. The CDR3 is 16 residues long. Germline CDR1 reads SGHRS; CDR2 reads YFSETQ. The trim removed 5 bases at V and 3 bases at J, leaving 8 bases unmatched. The CDR3 reads CASSWGASGSYNEQFF. The DNA of the CDR3 is TGCGCCAGCAGTTGGGGAGCTAGCGGGAGCTACAATGAGCAGTTCTTC.

Ten or more counts support this clonotype. This chain joins TRBV7-9 and TRBJ2-3, with TRBD1 as a possible D gene (6 bases). Germline V gives CDR1 SEHNR, CDR2 FQNEAQ (reference sequence). Trimming removed 6 bases from V and 2 bases from J, with 15 bases in between. This CDR3 has 15 residues. CDR3 in DNA: TGTGCCAGCAGGCAGTCAGGGGCCCCCACAGATACGCAGTATTTT. It encodes CASRQSGAPTDTQYF.

About this clonotype: No conserved phenylalanine or tryptophan ends this CDR3, so it is likely a read error. The rearrangement uses TRBV5-1 and TRBJ1-1; 7 nucleotides align to TRBD1. CDR1 SGHRS and CDR2 YFSETQ come from the germline V gene. This CDR3 region has 17 residues. The V gene end was trimmed by 0 bases and the J gene end by 4 bases; junction bases not matched to a gene: 12. CDR3 bases: TGCGCCAGCAGCTTGGCGGGACAGATCTCTATAGGCACTGAAGCTTTCCTT. Its translation is CASSLAGQISIGTEAFL.

This sequence joins TRBV5-1 and TRBJ1-1; D gene ambiguous. CDR1 is SGHRS and CDR2 is YFSETQ in the germline V gene. This CDR3 is 16 amino acids long. V lost 2 bases and J 2 bases, leaving 16 bases between the germline ends. CDR3 coding DNA: TGCGCCAGCAGCTTTATGTACGTGGGATCCAACACTGAAGCTTTCTTT. Translated: CASSFMYVGSNTEAFF.

V is TRBV5-1 and J is TRBJ2-5; 8 nucleotides match TRBD2. Germline V lookup: CDR1 SGHRS, CDR2 YFSETQ. The V gene end was trimmed by 9 bases and the J gene end by 4 bases; junction bases not matched to a gene: 8. The CDR3 totals 13 residues. The DNA for the CDR3 is TGCGCCACTACCACGGGAGGGCCAGAGACCCAGTACTTC. Translating it yields CATTTGGPETQYF.

This clonotype has a handful of counts. V is TRBV7-9 and J is TRBJ2-1; D is unresolved. This CDR3 is built from 15 residues. V dropped 2 bases and J dropped 3 bases, with 11 bases sitting between them. Germline loops: CDR1 SEHNR, CDR2 FQNEAQ (reference sequence). The CDR3: CASSLSLTRYNEQFF. The CDR3 DNA follows: TGTGCCAGCAGCTTAAGTCTCACCCGCTACAATGAGCAGTTCTTC.

This clonotype has just a few counts. The chain recombines TRBV10-3 with TRBJ2-7; a weak D match, TRBD1 (5 bases). The CDR3 extends over 13 amino acids. Germline values: CDR1 ENHRY, CDR2 SYGVKD. Trimming left V 6 bases short and J 4 bases short, with 13 bases between. In DNA, the CDR3 is TGTGCCATCAGCATCAGGGTTGAATACGAGCAGTACTTC. Translating it yields CAISIRVEYEQYF.

The chain links TRBV20-1 to TRBJ1-3; no definite D call. Germline V CDR1 and CDR2: DFQATT, SNEGSKA (reference sequence). Trimming stripped 3 bases from V and 0 bases from J, with 9 bases between. This CDR3 contains 14 residues. The CDR3 DNA follows: TGCAGTGCTAGGACGGGGAACTCTGGAAACACCATATATTTT. As protein: CSARTGNSGNTIYF.

This clonotype has ten or more counts. The V call is TRBV7-2, the J call TRBJ2-7, with 7 bases matching TRBD1. Losses at the gene ends were 3 bases for V and 4 bases for J; bases not matched to a gene: 12. The germline CDR1 and CDR2 sequences are SGHTA and FQGNSA. CDR3 size: 16 residues. CDR3 in amino acids: CASSFNSAGGSYEQYV. The CDR3 nucleotides are TGTGCCAGCAGCTTTAATTCGGCAGGGGGTAGTTACGAGCAGTACGTC.

Only a few counts were recorded for this clonotype. The V gene is TRBV5-1, the J gene TRBJ2-5; D is ambiguous. V gave up 4 bases and J gave up 1 base, with 8 bases separating them. CDR3 length: 13 residues. Germline values: CDR1 SGHRS, CDR2 YFSETQ. CDR3 bases: TGCGCCAGCAGCATCGACACCCAAGAGACCCAGTACTTC. Amino acids: CASSIDTQETQYF.

This clonotype was seen ten or more times. V is TRBV7-2 and J is TRBJ2-3; possible D gene TRBD2, 6 bases. Germline CDR1 and CDR2: SGHTA and FQGNSA. V dropped 2 bases and J dropped 4 bases, with 10 bases sitting between them. The CDR3 loop spans 14 amino acids. CDR3: CASSLKLAADTQYF. CDR3 nucleotides: TGTGCCAGCAGCTTAAAACTAGCAGCAGATACGCAGTATTTT.

Many counts were recorded for this clonotype. V usage is TRBV12-3 or TRBV12-4 and J usage is TRBJ2-7; perhaps TRBD2 as D (6 bases). This CDR3 region has 13 residues. Trimming stripped 3 bases from V and 12 bases from J, with 18 bases between. The CDR3 coding sequence is TGTGCCAGCAGTTTCAAGAGCGGCGGGAATATGTACTTC. It is translated as CASSFKSGGNMYF.

J is TRBJ2-7 and V is TRBV20-1; no clear D. The CDR3 covers 12 residues. CDR1 and CDR2 from the germline V gene are DFQATT and SNEGSKA (reference sequence). Trimming removed 5 bases from V and 3 bases from J, with 11 bases in between. CDR3 nucleotides: TGCAGTGCTCCGGACGGCGTCTACGAGCAGTACTTC. Its translation is CSAPDGVYEQYF.

CDR3 region: CASSFGLGGTSDEKLFF. In DNA form, the CDR3 reads TGTGCCAGCAGCTTCGGACTAGGTGGGACCTCCGATGAAAAACTGTTTTTT. J is TRBJ1-4 and V is TRBV7-2; tentative D call: TRBD1 (5 bases). CDR1 and CDR2 (germline): SGHTA, FQGNSA. This CDR3 comprises 17 residues. Trimming left V 3 bases short and J 6 bases short, with 20 bases between. Supplemented by reference TRBV7-2 and TRBJ1-4, the full variable domain reads GAGVSQSPSNKVTEKGKDVELRCDPISGHTALYWYRQSLGQGLEFLIYFQGNSAPDKSGLPSDRFSAERTGGSVSTLTIQRTQQEDSAVYLCASSFGLGGTSDEKLFFGSGTQLSVL.

This clonotype was seen only a few times. The V call is TRBV7-7, the J call TRBJ2-5, with a tentative D call TRBD1 (5 bases). V was shortened by 5 bases and J by 0 bases, with 16 bases between the two germline ends. This CDR3 is built from 16 residues. The germline CDR1 and CDR2 sequences are SSHAT and FNYEAQ (reference sequence). CDR3 sequence reads: CASSDTGALNQETQYF. DNA of the CDR3: TGTGCCAGCAGCGACACTGGGGCCTTGAACCAAGAGACCCAGTACTTC. Full variable domain (missing parts from reference TRBV7-7 and TRBJ2-5): GAGVSQSPRYKVTKRGQDVTLRCDPISSHATLYWYQQALGQGPEFLTYFNYEAQPDKSGLPSDRFSAERPEGSISTLTIQRTEQRDSAMYRCASSDTGALNQETQYFGPGTRLLVL.

Note on this clonotype: As the CDR3 is not closed by the conserved phenylalanine or tryptophan, this likely results from a read error. The chain has TRBV3-1 and TRBJ2-1; perhaps TRBD1 as D (6 bases). There are 16 residues in the CDR3. Germline V gene data show CDR1 as LGHDT and CDR2 as YNNKEL (reference sequence). V gave up 0 bases and J gave up 3 bases, with 12 bases separating them. The CDR3 region has the DNA TGTGCCAGCAGCCAAGAGCACAGGGTGCGCTACAATGAGCAGTTCTCC. Amino acid sequence: CASSQEHRVRYNEQFS.

The J gene is TRBJ2-1, the V gene TRBV15; D is ambiguous. In germline, CDR1 is LNHNV, CDR2 YYDKDF (reference sequence). The CDR3 loop spans 14 amino acids. The ends were cut back, 3 bases at V and 0 bases at J, with 6 bases in the middle. The CDR3 sequence: CATSSPSSYNEQFF. In nucleotides, the CDR3 is TGTGCCACCAGCAGTCCGAGCTCCTACAATGAGCAGTTCTTC.